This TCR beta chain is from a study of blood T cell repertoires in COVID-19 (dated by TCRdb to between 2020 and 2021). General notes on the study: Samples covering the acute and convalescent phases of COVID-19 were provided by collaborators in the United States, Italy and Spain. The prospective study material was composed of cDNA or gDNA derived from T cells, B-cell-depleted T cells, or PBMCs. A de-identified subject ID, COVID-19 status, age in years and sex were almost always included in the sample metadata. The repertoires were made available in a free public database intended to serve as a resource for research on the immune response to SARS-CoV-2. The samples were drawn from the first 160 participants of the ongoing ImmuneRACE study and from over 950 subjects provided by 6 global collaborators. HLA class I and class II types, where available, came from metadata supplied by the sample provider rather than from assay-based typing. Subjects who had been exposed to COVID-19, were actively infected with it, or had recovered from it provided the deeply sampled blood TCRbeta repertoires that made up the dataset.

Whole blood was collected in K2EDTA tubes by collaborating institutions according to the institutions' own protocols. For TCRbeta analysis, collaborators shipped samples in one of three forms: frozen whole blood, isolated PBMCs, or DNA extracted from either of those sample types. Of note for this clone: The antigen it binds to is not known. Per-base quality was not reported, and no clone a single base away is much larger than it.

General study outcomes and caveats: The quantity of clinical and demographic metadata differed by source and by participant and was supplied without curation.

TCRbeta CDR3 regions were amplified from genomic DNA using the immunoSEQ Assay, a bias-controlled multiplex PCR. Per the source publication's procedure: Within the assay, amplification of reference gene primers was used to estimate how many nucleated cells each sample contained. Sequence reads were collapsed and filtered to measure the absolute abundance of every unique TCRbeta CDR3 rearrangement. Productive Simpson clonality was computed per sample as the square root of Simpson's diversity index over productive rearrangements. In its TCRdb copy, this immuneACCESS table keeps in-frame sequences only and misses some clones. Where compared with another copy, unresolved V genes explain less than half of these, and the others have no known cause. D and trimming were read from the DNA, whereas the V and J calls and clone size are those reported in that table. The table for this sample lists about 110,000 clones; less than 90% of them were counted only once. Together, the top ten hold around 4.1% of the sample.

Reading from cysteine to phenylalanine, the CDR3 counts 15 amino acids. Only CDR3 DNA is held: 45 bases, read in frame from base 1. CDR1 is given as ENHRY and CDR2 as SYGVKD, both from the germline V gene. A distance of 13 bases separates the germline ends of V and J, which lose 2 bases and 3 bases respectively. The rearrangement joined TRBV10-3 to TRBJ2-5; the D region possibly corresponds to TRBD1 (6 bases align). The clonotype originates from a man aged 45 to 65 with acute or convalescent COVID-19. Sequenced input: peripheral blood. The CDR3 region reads CAISERSGAEETQYF. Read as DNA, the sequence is TGTGCCATCAGTGAGCGGTCAGGGGCCGAAGAGACCCAGTACTTC.